This T cell receptor beta chain was recovered during a study of cytomegalovirus exposure and HLA in healthy donors. The germline CDR1 and CDR2 sequences are SGHTA and FQGNSA. The CDR3 has 12 residues. Trimming removed 6 bases from V and 1 base from J, with 7 bases in between. Primers: 60 Vbeta forward and 13 Jbeta reverse. Libraries were prepared by immunoSEQ multiplex PCR; TCRdb keeps only in-frame clonotypes and omits some of them. The sample lists about 160,000 clones; about three fifths were seen once. This sequence originates from an older woman in good health and CMV-seropositive. This chain links TRBV7-2 with TRBJ2-7; D is undetermined. The source material was PBMCs. In DNA, the CDR3 is TGTGCCAGCAGTTTCCCGTCCTACGAGCAGTACTTC. It specifies CASSFPSYEQYF.